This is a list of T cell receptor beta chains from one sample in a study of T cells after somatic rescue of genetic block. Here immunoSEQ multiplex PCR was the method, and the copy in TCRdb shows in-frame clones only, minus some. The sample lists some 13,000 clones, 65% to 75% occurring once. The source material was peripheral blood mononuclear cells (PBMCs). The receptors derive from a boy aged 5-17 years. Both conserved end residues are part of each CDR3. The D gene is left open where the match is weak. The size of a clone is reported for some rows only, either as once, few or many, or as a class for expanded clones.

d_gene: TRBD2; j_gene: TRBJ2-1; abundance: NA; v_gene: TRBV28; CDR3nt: TGTGCCACCGGACTAGCGGGGGGGCCCTACAATGAGCAGTTCTTC; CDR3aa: CATGLAGGPYNEQFF
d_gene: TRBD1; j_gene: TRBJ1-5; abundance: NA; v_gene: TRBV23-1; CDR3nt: TGCGCCAGCAGTCAAAGGACAGGGGGGGGTAGCAATCAGCCCCAGCATTTT; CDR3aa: CASSQRTGGGSNQPQHF
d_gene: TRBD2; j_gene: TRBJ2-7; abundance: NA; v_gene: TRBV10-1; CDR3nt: TGCGCCAGCAGTGAGCTGACTAGCCGTAGCTCCTACGAGCAGTACTTC; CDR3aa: CASSELTSRSSYEQYF
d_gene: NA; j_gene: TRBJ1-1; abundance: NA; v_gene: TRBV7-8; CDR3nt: TGTGCCAGCAGCTTGTTCGAGGAGGGTGAAGCTTTCTTT; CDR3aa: CASSLFEEGEAFF
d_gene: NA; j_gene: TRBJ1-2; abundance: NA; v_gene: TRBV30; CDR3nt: TGTGCCTGGAGTGTACAAGGGCGGGATGGCTACACCTTC; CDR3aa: CAWSVQGRDGYTF
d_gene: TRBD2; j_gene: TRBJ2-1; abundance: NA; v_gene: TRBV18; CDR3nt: TGTGCCAGCTCATCTTCTCTAGCGGGGGGGACGAGCAATGAGCAGTTCTTC; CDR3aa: CASSSSLAGGTSNEQFF
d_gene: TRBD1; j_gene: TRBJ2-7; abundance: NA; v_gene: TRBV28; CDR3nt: TGTGCCAGCAGTTTATCCCGGGACAGTCTTACCTACGAGCAGTACTTC; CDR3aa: CASSLSRDSLTYEQYF
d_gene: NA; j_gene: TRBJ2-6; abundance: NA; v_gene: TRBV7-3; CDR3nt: TGTGCCAGCAGCCGTGGACAGACTGGGGCCAACGTCCTGACTTTC; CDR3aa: CASSRGQTGANVLTF
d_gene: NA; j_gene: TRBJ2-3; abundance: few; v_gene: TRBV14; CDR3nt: TGTGCCAGCAGCCAAGAAGCGACACGCACAGATACGCAGTATTTT; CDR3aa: CASSQEATRTDTQYF
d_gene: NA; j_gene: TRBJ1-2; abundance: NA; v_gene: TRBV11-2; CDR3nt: TGTGCCAGCAGCTTATCACGGGTAACAGCCTTTTATGGCTACACCTTC; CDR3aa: CASSLSRVTAFYGYTF
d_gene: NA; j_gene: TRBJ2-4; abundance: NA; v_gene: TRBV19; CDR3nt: TGTGCCAGTAGTATTCGGACACTCCTAGCCAAAAACATTCAGTACTTC; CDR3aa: CASSIRTLLAKNIQYF
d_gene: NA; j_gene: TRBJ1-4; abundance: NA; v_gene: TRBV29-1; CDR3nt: TGCAGCGTCAGACTGCTTTCTAATGAAAAACTGTTTTTT; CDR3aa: CSVRLLSNEKLFF
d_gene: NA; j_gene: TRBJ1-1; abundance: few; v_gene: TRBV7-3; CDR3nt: TGTGCCAGCAGCTTAACGGGGGAATCTGGGAATAGAGGGACTGAAGCTTTCTTT; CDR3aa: CASSLTGESGNRGTEAFF
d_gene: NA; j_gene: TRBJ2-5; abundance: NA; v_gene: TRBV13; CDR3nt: TGTGCCAGCAGCTTACACCCATCTGAGACCCAGTACTTC; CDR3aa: CASSLHPSETQYF
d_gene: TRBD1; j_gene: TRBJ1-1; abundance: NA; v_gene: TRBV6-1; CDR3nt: TGTGCCAGCAGTGACCAAGGAAGACAGGGCCGGACAGCTTTCTTT; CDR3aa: CASSDQGRQGRTAFF
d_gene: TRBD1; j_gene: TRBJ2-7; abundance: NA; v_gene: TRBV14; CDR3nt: TGTGCCAGCAGCCCCCCGGGACAGGGACCCTACGAGCAGTACTTC; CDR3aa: CASSPPGQGPYEQYF
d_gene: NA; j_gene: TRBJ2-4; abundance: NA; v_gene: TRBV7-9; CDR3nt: TGTGCCAGCAGCGCAGCTAGCGCCAAAAACATTCAGTACTTC; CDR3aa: CASSAASAKNIQYF
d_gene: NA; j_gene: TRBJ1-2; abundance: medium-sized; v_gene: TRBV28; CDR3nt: TGTGCCAGCAGTTTATCCTCGTCGGACACCTTCTATGGCTACACCTTC; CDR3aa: CASSLSSSDTFYGYTF
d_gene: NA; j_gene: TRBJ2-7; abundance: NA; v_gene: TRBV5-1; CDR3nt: TGCGCCAGCAGCTTGGGTTACGAGCAGTACTTC; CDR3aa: CASSLGYEQYF
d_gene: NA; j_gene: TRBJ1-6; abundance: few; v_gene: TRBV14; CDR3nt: TGTGCCAGCAGCCAGGCAGGGTCCCTGAATCCCCTCCACTTT; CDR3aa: CASSQAGSLNPLHF
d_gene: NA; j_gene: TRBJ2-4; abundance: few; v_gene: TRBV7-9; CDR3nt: TGTGCCAGCAGCTGGGGTCTGGCCAAAAACATTCAGTACTTC; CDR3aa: CASSWGLAKNIQYF
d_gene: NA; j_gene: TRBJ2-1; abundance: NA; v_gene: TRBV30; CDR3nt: TGTGCCTGGAGTGTAACTTCGCACAATGAGCAGTTCTTC; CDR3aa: CAWSVTSHNEQFF
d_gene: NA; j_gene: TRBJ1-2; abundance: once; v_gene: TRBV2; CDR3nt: TGTGCCAGCAGTGAAGCTACATACTATGGCTACACCTTC; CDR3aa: CASSEATYYGYTF
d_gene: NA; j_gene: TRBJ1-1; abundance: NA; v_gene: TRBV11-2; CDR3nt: TGTGCCAGCAGCATGGGACAAATGAACACTGAAGCTTTCTTT; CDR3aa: CASSMGQMNTEAFF
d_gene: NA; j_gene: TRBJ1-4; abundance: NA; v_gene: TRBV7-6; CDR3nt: TGTGCCAGCAGCCCCGGACTTACCCATGAAAAACTGTTTTTT; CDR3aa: CASSPGLTHEKLFF
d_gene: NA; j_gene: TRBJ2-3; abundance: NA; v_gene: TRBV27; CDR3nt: TGTGCCAGCAGTTTATTGTCCAGGGCGGGAGATACGCAGTATTTT; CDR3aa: CASSLLSRAGDTQYF
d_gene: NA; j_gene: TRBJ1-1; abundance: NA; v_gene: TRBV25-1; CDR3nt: TGTGCCAGCAGTGCAGGGTACACTGAAGCTTTCTTT; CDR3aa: CASSAGYTEAFF
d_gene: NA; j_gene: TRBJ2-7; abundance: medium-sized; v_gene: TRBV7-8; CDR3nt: TGTGCCAGCAGCCTAACAGGGTTCTACGAGCAGTACTTC; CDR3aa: CASSLTGFYEQYF
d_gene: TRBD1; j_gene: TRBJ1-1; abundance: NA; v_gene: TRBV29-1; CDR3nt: TGCAGCGTTGACGCCCCGGGCAGGGGGCACTTGGATGCTTTCTTT; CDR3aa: CSVDAPGRGHLDAFF
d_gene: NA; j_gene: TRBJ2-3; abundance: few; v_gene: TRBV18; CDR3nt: TGTGCCAGCCTCTCATCAGGGGCCCATACGCAGTATTTT; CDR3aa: CASLSSGAHTQYF
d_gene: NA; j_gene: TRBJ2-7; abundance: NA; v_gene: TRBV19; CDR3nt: TGTGCCAGTAGTATAAGCGGAACGGAAGAGCAGTACTTC; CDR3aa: CASSISGTEEQYF
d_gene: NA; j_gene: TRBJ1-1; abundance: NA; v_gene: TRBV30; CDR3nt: TGTGCCTTTGGGGCCCCGACAGCGAAGACTCAAATGAACACTGAAGCTTTCTTT; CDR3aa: CAFGAPTAKTQMNTEAFF
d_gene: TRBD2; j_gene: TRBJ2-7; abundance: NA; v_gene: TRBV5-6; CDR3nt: TGTGCCAGCAGCTGGGGACTAGCCTACGAGCAGTACTTC; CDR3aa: CASSWGLAYEQYF
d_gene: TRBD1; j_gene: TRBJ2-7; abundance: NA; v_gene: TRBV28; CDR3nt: TGTGCCAGCAGTTTCGGACAGGGCTCCTACGAGCAGTACTTC; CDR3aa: CASSFGQGSYEQYF
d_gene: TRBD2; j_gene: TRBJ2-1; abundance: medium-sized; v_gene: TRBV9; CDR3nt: TGTGCCAGCAGCGTGAGCGGGAGTATGGGTGAGCAGTTCTTC; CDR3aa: CASSVSGSMGEQFF
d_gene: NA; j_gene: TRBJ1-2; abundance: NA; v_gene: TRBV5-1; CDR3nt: TGCGCCAGCAGCTCCCAAGGCTTCGCCCTCACAGGGAACTATGGCTACACCTTC; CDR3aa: CASSSQGFALTGNYGYTF
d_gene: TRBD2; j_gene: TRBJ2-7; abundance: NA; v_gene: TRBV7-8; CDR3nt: TGTGCCAGCAGCTTAGCGCTAGCGGGAGGCTACGAGCAGTACTTC; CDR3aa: CASSLALAGGYEQYF
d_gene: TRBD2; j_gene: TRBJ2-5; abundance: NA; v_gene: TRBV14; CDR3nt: TGTGCCAGCAGCCCTTCTGGCGGGAGCGGGCAGTACTTC; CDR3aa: CASSPSGGSGQYF
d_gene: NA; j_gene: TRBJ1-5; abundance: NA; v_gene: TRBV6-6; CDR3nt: TGTGCCAGCAGGTCGTTCGGGGGGGTGAATCAGCCCCAGCATTTT; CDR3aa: CASRSFGGVNQPQHF
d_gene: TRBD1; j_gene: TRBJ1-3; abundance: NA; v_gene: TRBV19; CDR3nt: TGTGCCAGTAGTCCGTGGACAGGGGAGACTGGAAACACCATATATTTT; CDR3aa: CASSPWTGETGNTIYF
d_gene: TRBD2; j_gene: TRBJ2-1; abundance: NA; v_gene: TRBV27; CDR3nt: TGTGCCAGCAGTTTAGCTACTAGCGGGAGAACGTATGAGCAGTTCTTC; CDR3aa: CASSLATSGRTYEQFF
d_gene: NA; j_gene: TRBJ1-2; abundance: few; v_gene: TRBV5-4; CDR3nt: TGTGCCAGCAGCTTGGATGGGGGCTATGGCTACACCTTC; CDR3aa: CASSLDGGYGYTF
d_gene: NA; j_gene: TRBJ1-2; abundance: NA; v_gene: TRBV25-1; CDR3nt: TGTGCCAGCAGTAGAGGGGGGGCAGGGAACTATGGCTACACCTTC; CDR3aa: CASSRGGAGNYGYTF
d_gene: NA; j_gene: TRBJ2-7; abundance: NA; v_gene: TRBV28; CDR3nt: TGTGCCAGCAACTCCTTTTACGAGCAGTACTTC; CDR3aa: CASNSFYEQYF
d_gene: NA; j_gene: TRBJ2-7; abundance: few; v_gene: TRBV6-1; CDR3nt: TGTGCCAGCAGTGTTCCAGGGTACGAGCAGTACTTC; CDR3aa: CASSVPGYEQYF
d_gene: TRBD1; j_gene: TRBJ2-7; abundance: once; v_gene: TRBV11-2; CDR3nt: TGTGCCAGCAGCTTAGCCTCGGGACAGGGCTACGAGCAGTACTTC; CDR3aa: CASSLASGQGYEQYF
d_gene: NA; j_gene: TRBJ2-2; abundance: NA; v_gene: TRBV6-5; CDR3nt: TGTGCCAGCAGTTACGACACGGAGGGGGAGCTGTTTTTT; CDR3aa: CASSYDTEGELFF
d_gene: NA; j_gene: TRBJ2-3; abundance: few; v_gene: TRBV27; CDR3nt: TGTGCCAGCAGTTTAGGCCCCCCTGGAGCGGTACGCACAGATACGCAGTATTTT; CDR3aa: CASSLGPPGAVRTDTQYF
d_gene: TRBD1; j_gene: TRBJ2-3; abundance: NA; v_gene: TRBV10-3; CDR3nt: TGTGCCACAGGACAGGGCACAGATACGCAGTATTTT; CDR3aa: CATGQGTDTQYF
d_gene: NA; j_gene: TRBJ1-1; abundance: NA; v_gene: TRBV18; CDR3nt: TGTGCCAGCTCGGTGAACACTGAAGCTTTCTTT; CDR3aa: CASSVNTEAFF
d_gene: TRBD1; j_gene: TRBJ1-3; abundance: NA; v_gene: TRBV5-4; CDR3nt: TGTGCCAGCAGCTTAGGGACAGGGATCTCTGGAAACACCATATATTTT; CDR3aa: CASSLGTGISGNTIYF